The 23 T cell receptor beta chains in this list originate from one sample, sequenced in a study of human T cells and chemical hapten exposure. Time point denoted: patch test 2, 6 weeks after DPC sensitization. As to treatment: therapeutic diphenylcyclopropenone sensitization with weekly scalp DPC. TCRdb analysed the RACE reads with MiXCR anew, one entry per CDR3 protein. This table holds more than 75,000 distinct CDR3 sequences, over 7.5% found once. The source material was whole blood, sampled in connection with sensitization to the hapten diphenylcyclopropenone (DPC). The receptors come from a woman between 35 and 50 years old with alopecia areata. Some clones in this sample may be carry-over from other donors' samples.

This clonotype was seen many times. V is TRBV14 and J is TRBJ2-1; D not resolved. V lost 3 bases to trimming and J lost 5 bases, with 11 bases between them. Germline loops: CDR1 SGHDN, CDR2 FVKESK. The CDR3 is 14 residues long. The CDR3 bases are TGTGCCAGCAGCCAGGTCGGCGGCGACAATGAGCAGTTCTTC. It translates to CASSQVGGDNEQFF. The complete variable domain, with remaining parts taken from reference TRBV14 and TRBJ2-1, reads EAGVTQFPSHSVIEKGQTVTLRCDPISGHDNLYWYRRVMGKEIKFLLHFVKESKQDESGMPNNRFLAERTGGTYSTLKVQPAELEDSGVYFCASSQVGGDNEQFFGPGTRLTVL.

Only a few counts were recorded for this clonotype. The V call is TRBV5-1, the J call TRBJ2-2; TRBD2 matches 13 bases. The germline V gene encodes CDR1 SGHRS and CDR2 YFSETQ. The length of the CDR3 is 16 residues. The J segment lost 7 bases and the V segment lost 2 bases, leaving 5 bases of the junction unmatched. CDR3 sequence (DNA): TGCGCCAGCAGCTTACGGACTAGCGGGAGTGGCGGGGAGCTGTTTTTT. This gives the protein CASSLRTSGSGGELFF.

This clonotype was counted ten times or more. J is TRBJ2-7 and V is TRBV4-1; D may be TRBD2 (5 bases). V lost 3 bases and J 4 bases, leaving 13 bases between the germline ends. This CDR3 contains 14 residues. Germline V gene sequence: CDR1 MGHRA, CDR2 YSYEKL. The CDR3 nucleotides read TGCGCCAGCAGCCAGACCCCAGGAGGTTACGAGCAGTACTTC. Translation gives CASSQTPGGYEQYF.

This clonotype was counted at least ten times. The V and J genes are TRBV3-2 and TRBJ2-3; TRBD2, the D gene given by the table, was not confirmed from the DNA. TRBV3-2 is a known pseudogene. This CDR3 has 20 residues. CDR3 sequence (DNA): TGTGCCAGCAGCCCCCCCCTTGTCGACCGACTAGCGGGGTACACAGATACGCAGTATTTT. Protein sequence: CASSPPLVDRLAGYTDTQYF.

The rearrangement joins TRBV7-6 to TRBJ2-7; D is uncertain. Germline V gives CDR1 SGHVS, CDR2 FNYEAQ. Trimming shortened V by 5 bases and J by 0 bases, and 11 bases separated the two germline ends. The CDR3 consists of 14 residues. The CDR3 here is CASSPRVSSYEQYF. The CDR3 coding sequence is TGTGCCAGCAGCCCCCGGGTAAGCTCCTACGAGCAGTACTTC. The full variable domain, completed using reference TRBV7-6 and TRBJ2-7, is GAGVSQSPRYKVTKRGQDVALRCDPISGHVSLYWYRQALGQGPEFLTYFNYEAQQDKSGLPNDRFSAERPEGSISTLTIQRTEQRDSAMYRCASSPRVSSYEQYFGPGTRLTVT.

This clonotype was detected many times. The rearrangement joins TRBV7-3 to TRBJ2-3; either TRBD1 or TRBD2 may fit D (6 bases each). Trimming stripped 1 base from V and 6 bases from J, with 14 bases between. Per germline, CDR1 SGHTA and CDR2 FQGTGA. The CDR3 spans 15 residues. For the CDR3, the DNA is TGTGCCAGCAGCTTAAGCGGGACAAAGGGGGATACGCAGTATTTT. Translated, it gives CASSLSGTKGDTQYF. The whole variable domain, remainder taken from reference TRBV7-3 and TRBJ2-3, is GAGVSQTPSNKVTEKGKYVELRCDPISGHTALYWYRQSLGQGPEFLIYFQGTGAADDSGLPNDRFFAVRPEGSVSTLKIQRTERGDSAVYLCASSLSGTKGDTQYFGPGTRLTVL.

This clonotype was recorded many times. The rearrangement joins TRBV28 to TRBJ2-1; 9 bases are shared with TRBD1. Unmatched junction bases numbered 8, after V lost 6 bases and J lost 5 bases. The CDR3 runs 15 residues. The germline V gene has CDR1 MDHEN and CDR2 SYDVKM. The CDR3 coding sequence is TGTGCCAGCAGGTCCGGGACAGGGCACAACAATGAGCAGTTCTTC. Its translation is CASRSGTGHNNEQFF.

The genes are TRBV18 and TRBJ2-5, with D tentatively TRBD1 (6 bases). From germline, CDR1 is KGHSH and CDR2 LQKENI. CDR3 length equals 14 residues. V dropped 0 bases and J dropped 5 bases, with 10 bases sitting between them. The CDR3 nucleotides read TGTGCCAGCTCACCACCGGCTGGGGGCGAGACCCAGTACTTC. Amino acids: CASSPPAGGETQYF.

The sample holds a few counts of this clonotype. V usage is TRBV9 and J usage is TRBJ2-3; D gene unclear. CDR3 size: 14 residues. Deletions cut 0 bases from V and 6 bases from J, with 11 bases between. CDR1 and CDR2 (germline): SGDLS, YYNGEE. The CDR3 region has the DNA TGTGCCAGCAGCGTAGAGAGTAGATGGGATACGCAGTATTTT. Encoded protein: CASSVESRWDTQYF.

This clonotype was recorded at least ten times. J is TRBJ2-7 and V is TRBV20-1; 7 bases map to TRBD1. The CDR3 consists of 13 residues. CDR1 is DFQATT and CDR2 is SNEGSKA in the germline V gene (reference sequence). Germline trimming cut 6 bases from V and 3 bases from J; bases unmatched to any gene: 8. CDR3 in amino acids: CSASGQLDYEQYF. The CDR3 DNA is TGCAGTGCGTCGGGACAGTTAGACTACGAGCAGTACTTC.

This clonotype was picked up many times. The gene calls are TRBV7-9 and TRBJ1-1, with a possible D match to TRBD1 (6 bases). This CDR3 is 16 amino acids long. The V gene lost 5 bases and the J gene lost 7 bases, with 23 bases spanning the gap. CDR1 and CDR2 from the germline V gene are SEHNR and FQNEAQ (reference sequence). CDR3 DNA: TGTGCCAGCAGCGCATACAGGGTGCCCGGGGCGTTTGAAGCTTTCTTT. Translated, it gives CASSAYRVPGAFEAFF.

The V call is TRBV3-1, the J call TRBJ2-7; D is unclear. This CDR3 is built from 13 residues. CDR1 LGHDT and CDR2 YNNKEL come from the germline V gene (reference sequence). V dropped 0 bases and J dropped 6 bases, with 9 bases sitting between them. The CDR3 loop reads CASSQDRYGEQYF. The CDR3 DNA follows: TGTGCCAGCAGCCAAGATAGGTATGGCGAGCAGTACTTC.

This clonotype was detected many times. This chain uses TRBV18 with TRBJ2-5; 7 bases align to TRBD1. The germline gives CDR1 KGHSH, CDR2 LQKENI. The CDR3 contains 14 residues. With V trimmed by 3 bases and J by 4 bases, 5 bases remained unmatched. As DNA, the CDR3 is TGTGCCAGCTCACCCGGGACAGCTGGAGAGACCCAGTACTTC. It specifies CASSPGTAGETQYF.

In this sample, this clonotype turned up many times. V is TRBV6-5 and J is TRBJ1-1; D not certain. Germline CDR1 reads MNHEY; CDR2 reads SVGAGI. V shed 4 bases and J shed 10 bases, with 19 bases lying between them. The length of the CDR3 is 14 residues. The CDR3 loop reads CASSSPAPGERAFF. The CDR3 bases are TGTGCCAGCAGTTCCCCAGCCCCCGGAGAGAGAGCTTTCTTT.

This rearrangement joins TRBV5-1 to TRBJ1-1; D gene ambiguous. The V end was cut by 7 bases, the J end by 0 bases, with 13 bases between. Germline CDR1 reads SGHRS; CDR2 reads YFSETQ. The CDR3 contains 14 residues. This CDR3 reads CASRSSGMNTEAFF. CDR3 nucleotides: TGCGCCAGCCGGTCTTCGGGGATGAACACTGAAGCTTTCTTT.

There are many counts of this clonotype. This chain connects TRBV6-2 or TRBV6-3 to TRBJ2-7; 13 bases align to TRBD2. V lost 5 bases and J lost 6; bases outside the gene matches: 7. Germline V lookup: CDR1 MNHEY, CDR2 SVGEGT. The CDR3 runs 15 residues. The chain's CDR3 is CASSTTSGRPAEQYF. The DNA for the CDR3 is TGTGCCAGCAGTACGACTAGCGGGAGGCCCGCCGAGCAGTACTTC.

This clonotype came up a few times. This chain connects TRBV7-6 to TRBJ1-6; D unresolved. The CDR3 spans 12 residues. Germline assignment: CDR1 SGHVS and CDR2 FNYEAQ. Deletions cut 8 bases from V and 7 bases from J, with 9 bases between. The CDR3: CASGVGNSPLHF. The DNA for the CDR3 is TGTGCCAGCGGCGTGGGGAATTCACCCCTCCACTTT.

The table lists this clonotype with a few counts. DNA for the CDR3: TGTGCCTGGAGCAGGGGATCCAACCAGCCCCAGCATTTT. It codes for CAWSRGSNQPQHF. The rearrangement joins TRBV30 to TRBJ1-5, with a possible D match to TRBD1 (6 bases). Germline lookup yields CDR1 GTSNPN and CDR2 SVGIG (reference sequence). The V gene lost 3 bases and the J gene lost 7 bases, with 13 bases spanning the gap. This CDR3 spans 13 amino acids.

This clonotype occurred many times. This chain connects TRBV4-1 to TRBJ1-3, with D uncertain. This CDR3 spans 17 amino acids. Germline V CDR1 and CDR2: MGHRA, YSYEKL. Trimming took 2 bases from V and 4 from J, leaving 18 bases between them. CDR3 residues: CASSQSAGSYLGNTIYF. The CDR3 DNA is TGCGCCAGCAGCCAAAGTGCCGGGTCCTACCTCGGAAACACCATATATTTT.

In its sample, this clonotype was seen a few times. This rearrangement joins TRBV20-1 to TRBJ2-2; tentatively, D is TRBD2 (6 bases). The CDR3 sequence is 17 residues long. CDR1 DFQATT and CDR2 SNEGSKA come from the germline V gene (reference sequence). V lost 5 bases to trimming and J lost 4 bases, with 23 bases between them. The chain's CDR3 is CSAQEGSLLETTGELFF. The CDR3 nucleotides are TGCAGTGCTCAGGAGGGGAGTTTACTGGAGACCACCGGGGAGCTGTTTTTT.

This clonotype has at least ten counts. The chain joins TRBV27 to TRBJ2-1, with 8 bases aligning to TRBD2. The CDR3 is 16 residues long. From germline, CDR1 is MNHEY and CDR2 SMNVEV (reference sequence). V shed 6 bases, J shed 4 bases, and the junction held 11 bases outside the gene matches. CDR3 region: CASRNAGLAAYNEQFF. Here the CDR3 DNA reads TGTGCCAGCAGGAATGCTGGACTAGCTGCTTACAATGAGCAGTTCTTC.

The V gene is TRBV30, the J gene TRBJ1-1; no clear D. Germline V gives CDR1 GTSNPN, CDR2 SVGIG (reference sequence). Trimming stripped 1 base from V and 3 bases from J, with 3 bases between. There are 11 residues in the CDR3. Here the CDR3 reads CAWSAYTEAFF. The DNA of the CDR3 is TGTGCCTGGAGTGCGTACACTGAAGCTTTCTTT.

The V gene is TRBV5-8, the J gene TRBJ1-4; 12 positions match TRBD1. Germline CDR1 and CDR2: SGHTS and YDEGEE. This CDR3 contains 16 residues. Germline trimming cut 0 bases from V and 12 bases from J; bases unmatched to any gene: 9. CDR3 bases: TGTGCCAGCAGCTTGGCCCGGGACAGGGGGCCCGTGGAACTGTTTTTT. This translates into CASSLARDRGPVELFF.